The 23 T cell receptor beta chains listed next were all sequenced from one sample in a study of OX40 agonist ivuxolimab in advanced cancers. The repertoire was sequenced with immunoSEQ multiplex PCR; TCRdb's copy has only in-frame clones and lacks some. The data hold 20,000 to 25,000 clones, with less than 90% observed a single time. Sequenced here: CD4+ or CD8+ T cells sorted from blood, sampled in a trial of the OX40 agonist ivuxolimab. Every receptor here comes from an adult with an advanced solid tumor such as melanoma, head and neck, liver or kidney cancer.

V and J are TRBV6-5 and TRBJ2-3; D might be TRBD2 (6 bases). CDR3 length: 13 residues. Trimming removed 10 bases from V and 4 bases from J, with 15 bases in between. Per the germline V gene, CDR1 is MNHEY and CDR2 is SVGAGI. The CDR3 is CATVGTSPDTQYF. The CDR3 DNA follows: TGTGCCACCGTAGGGACTTCCCCAGATACGCAGTATTTT.

The V call is TRBV7-9, the J call TRBJ2-1; TRBD2 aligns across 7 bases. Germline V lookup: CDR1 SEHNR, CDR2 FQNEAQ (reference sequence). The CDR3 is made up of 13 amino acids. V dropped 1 base and J dropped 8; count of bases not matched to a gene: 2. In DNA, the CDR3 is TGTGCCAGCAGCTTAGTGGGGGGGGATGAGCAGTTCTTC. Its translation: CASSLVGGDEQFF.

The chain is built from TRBV27 and TRBJ2-1, with D perhaps TRBD2 (5 bases). Per germline, CDR1 MNHEY and CDR2 SMNVEV (reference sequence). This CDR3 is built from 16 residues. V lost 5 bases and J lost 6, with 20 bases in between. The CDR3 reads CASSAYQQEGSNEQFF. CDR3 coding DNA: TGTGCCAGCAGTGCATATCAACAAGAAGGGAGCAATGAGCAGTTCTTC.

The CDR3 DNA is TGTGCCAGAAGCTCCCGACAAATCTATGGCTACACCTTC. Translating gives CARSSRQIYGYTF. The chain joins TRBV7-5 to TRBJ1-2; no DNA check was done on the table's D call, TRBD1. TRBV7-5 is noted as a pseudogene. The CDR3 has 13 amino acids.

This chain joins TRBV27 and TRBJ2-7; 9 bases are a match to TRBD2. The CDR3 extends over 16 amino acids. Per germline, CDR1 MNHEY and CDR2 SMNVEV (reference sequence). The junction had 16 bases not matched to a gene; V was cut back by 6 bases and J by 7 bases. CDR3 in DNA: TGTGCCAGCAGCCCTACCCTGGGCGGGAGGGCCCGGGAGCAGTACTTC. This sequence encodes CASSPTLGGRAREQYF.

This CDR3 reads CASSLGRVGTEAFF. The CDR3 DNA reads as TGTGCCAGCAGTTTGGGCAGGGTGGGAACTGAAGCTTTCTTT. The chain couples TRBV25-1 to TRBJ1-1; perhaps TRBD1 as D (5 bases). The ends were cut back, 5 bases at V and 5 bases at J, with 15 bases in the middle. Germline CDR1 reads MGHDK; CDR2 reads SYGVNS. The length of the CDR3 is 14 residues.

This rearrangement joins TRBV6-1 to TRBJ2-7; 8 nucleotides agree with TRBD2. The CDR3 loop spans 17 amino acids. V shed 0 bases, J shed 0 bases, and the junction held 7 bases outside the gene matches. CDR1 and CDR2 (germline): MNHNS, SASEGT. Written as DNA, the CDR3 is TGTGCCAGCAGTGAAGCCCCAATGGCGGGAGGCTCCTACGAGCAGTACTTC. Its translation: CASSEAPMAGGSYEQYF.

The chain carries TRBV7-9 and TRBJ2-1, with D possibly TRBD1 on 6 matching bases. The CDR3 totals 14 residues. V was trimmed by 5 bases and J by 6 bases, leaving 14 bases between them. CDR1 is SEHNR and CDR2 is FQNEAQ in the germline V gene (reference sequence). CDR3 sequence: CASSPKARGNEQFF. CDR3 coding DNA: TGTGCCAGCAGCCCTAAGGCCAGGGGCAATGAGCAGTTCTTC.

The chain is built from TRBV19 and TRBJ1-2; D perhaps matches TRBD1 (6 bases). Germline CDR1 and CDR2: LNHDA and SQIVND (reference sequence). V gave up 6 bases and J gave up 6 bases, with 20 bases separating them. The length of the CDR3 is 15 residues. CDR3: CASSPSPTGHNGYTF. In DNA, the CDR3 is TGTGCCAGTAGCCCTTCCCCTACAGGGCACAATGGCTACACCTTC.

This clone was found a few times. The same CDR3 can be traced to other DNA sequences in this sample. The chain carries TRBV28 and TRBJ2-3; a possible D gene is TRBD2 (6 bases). In germline, CDR1 is MDHEN, CDR2 SYDVKM. The CDR3 is 14 amino acids. V was pared by 3 bases and J by 1 base, with 8 bases between. CDR3 sequence reads: CASSFVAGTDTQYF. The CDR3 nucleotides are TGTGCCAGCAGTTTTGTAGCGGGCACAGATACGCAGTATTTT.

The chain uses TRBV7-2 and TRBJ2-5, with 8 bases that match TRBD1. In germline, CDR1 is SGHTA, CDR2 FQGNSA. CDR3 length: 13 residues. The V gene end was trimmed by 4 bases and the J gene end by 4 bases; junction bases not matched to a gene: 2. CDR3 residues: CASSYDRGETQYF. For the CDR3, the DNA is TGTGCCAGCAGCTACGACAGGGGAGAGACCCAGTACTTC.

The CDR3 is CAWSAGEGYEKLFF. Here the CDR3 DNA reads TGTGCCTGGAGCGCCGGGGAGGGATATGAAAAACTGTTTTTT. V and J are TRBV30 and TRBJ1-4; D gene ambiguous. The CDR3 runs 14 residues. The ends were cut back, 3 bases at V and 6 bases at J, with 14 bases in the middle. Germline lookup yields CDR1 GTSNPN and CDR2 SVGIG (reference sequence).

The rearrangement links TRBV10-3 to TRBJ2-1; TRBD2 matches 7 bases. The CDR3 is made up of 13 amino acids. Unmatched junction bases numbered 7, after V lost 7 bases and J lost 7 bases. Germline V gene sequence: CDR1 ENHRY, CDR2 SYGVKD. The CDR3 sequence: CAIKREASNEQFF. The CDR3 DNA is TGTGCCATCAAGCGGGAAGCGTCTAATGAGCAGTTCTTC.

The genes are TRBV2 and TRBJ2-1, with 11 positions matching TRBD2. The germline V gene encodes CDR1 SNHLY and CDR2 FYNNEI. CDR3 length: 14 residues. Losses at the gene ends were 6 bases for V and 2 bases for J; bases not matched to a gene: 0. The CDR3 reads CASRGLAAYNEQFF. The CDR3, as DNA: TGTGCCAGCAGGGGACTAGCGGCCTACAATGAGCAGTTCTTC.

This chain uses TRBV29-1 with TRBJ2-5; 10 positions match TRBD1. The DNA end favors TRBJ2-7, so the J call may be wrong. Germline loops: CDR1 SQVTM, CDR2 ANQGSEA. This CDR3 region has 15 residues. CDR3 in DNA: TGCAGCGTTGAAGTTCCGGGACAGGGGATCTACGAGCAGTACTTC. Amino acids: CSVEVPGQGIYEQYF.

The chain uses TRBV9 and TRBJ2-3; 10 nucleotides match TRBD2. Germline values: CDR1 SGDLS, CDR2 YYNGEE. The CDR3 totals 15 residues. V was pared by 7 bases and J by 9 bases, with 14 bases of the junction left unmatched. CDR3 DNA sequence: TGTGCCAGCGCTCTCAGGCTAGCGGGAGACGAAACGCAGTATTTT. It specifies CASALRLAGDETQYF.

The chain uses TRBV7-3 and TRBJ2-5; 9 bases line up with TRBD1. The V segment lost 5 bases and the J segment 5 bases; nucleotides outside the gene matches: 6. CDR3 length: 14 residues. Per the germline V gene, CDR1 is SGHTA and CDR2 is FQGTGA. Here the CDR3 DNA reads TGTGCCAGCAGCCCCGGACAGGGGCTGGAGACCCAGTACTTC. Its translation is CASSPGQGLETQYF.

The rearrangement joins TRBV4-3 to TRBJ2-1, with 10 bases aligning to TRBD2. From germline, CDR1 is LGHNA and CDR2 YSLEER. Germline trimming cut 4 bases from V and 7 bases from J; bases unmatched to any gene: 7. The CDR3 contains 15 residues. The CDR3 DNA is TGCGCCAGCAGCCCCGGGACTAGCGAGGAGAATGAGCAGTTCTTC. Translation: CASSPGTSEENEQFF.

The rearrangement uses TRBV12-5 and TRBJ1-1, with no clear D. Trimming stripped 3 bases from V and 1 base from J, with 9 bases between. CDR3 length equals 14 residues. CDR1 and CDR2 (germline): LGHNT, FRNRAP. The CDR3 loop is CASGFDMGNTEAFF. CDR3 coding DNA: TGTGCTAGTGGTTTTGACATGGGGAACACTGAAGCTTTCTTT.

V is TRBV5-1 and J is TRBJ2-5; 8 positions agree with TRBD2. Germline V gives CDR1 SGHRS, CDR2 YFSETQ. The CDR3 runs to 15 residues. With 4 bases clipped from V and 5 bases from J, the junction kept 10 bases outside the gene matches. This chain's CDR3 is CASSPTGGPQETQYF. CDR3 nucleotide sequence: TGCGCCAGCAGCCCGACGGGGGGGCCTCAGGAGACCCAGTACTTC.

The gene calls are TRBV10-3 and TRBJ2-3; D is uncertain. V gave up 10 bases and J gave up 10 bases, with 27 bases separating them. Germline values: CDR1 ENHRY, CDR2 SYGVKD. The CDR3 covers 15 residues. CDR3 sequence: CATLKGYEIFGAQYF. The DNA for the CDR3 is TGTGCCACCCTTAAGGGCTACGAGATTTTTGGGGCGCAGTATTTT.

The genes are TRBV2 and TRBJ2-1; TRBD1 agrees at 9 bases. The V segment lost 3 bases and the J segment 12 bases; nucleotides outside the gene matches: 12. Germline loops: CDR1 SNHLY, CDR2 FYNNEI. This CDR3 is built from 15 residues. This CDR3 reads CASSDTGQGQGRQFF. The CDR3 DNA reads TGTGCCAGCAGTGATACGGGACAGGGACAAGGGCGGCAGTTCTTC.

The chain carries TRBV29-1 and TRBJ1-2; D not certain. The CDR3 runs 11 residues. CDR1 is SQVTM, CDR2 ANQGSEA, per germline. V was shortened by 4 bases and J by 2 bases, with 5 bases between the two germline ends. The CDR3 is CSVGKNYGYTF. The CDR3 bases are TGCAGCGTTGGGAAAAACTATGGCTACACCTTC. Using reference TRBV29-1 and TRBJ1-2 for the parts outside the CDR3, the full variable domain is SAVISQKPSRDICQRGTSLTIQCQVDSQVTMMFWYRQQPGQSLTLIATANQGSEATYESGFVIDKFPISRPNLTFSTLTVSNMSPEDSSIYLCSVGKNYGYTFGSGTRLTVV.